A selection of T cell receptor beta chains follows, all from one sample in a study of graft-versus-host responses after intestinal transplantation. What these receptors recognize is not known. Assay: immunoSEQ multiplex PCR; the TCRdb copy retains only in-frame clones and omits some. In the table there are 90,000 to 120,000 clones, approximately 90% of which are singletons. Sequenced here: unstimulated CD4+ T cells sorted from spleen or lymph node cells, sampled before transplant. Receptor source: a human donor who was the organ donor for an intestinal transplant. The CDR3 runs from the conserved cysteine through the conserved F or W. D genes are given only for firm matches. Some rows mark clone size as missing; the rest say once, few, many or name a class of expanded clone.

J	size	D	V	CDR3
TRBJ2-7	-	-	TRBV6-6	CASSYSRGAATYEQYF
TRBJ2-1	-	TRBD2	TRBV13	CASSSSRDYQKQFF
TRBJ1-2	-	-	TRBV5-4	CASSPSDFYGYTF
TRBJ1-2	-	-	TRBV2	CASSEYGHTYGYTF
TRBJ1-6	-	-	TRBV23-1	CASSQSSAGVSPLHF
TRBJ2-7	-	TRBD2	TRBV7-2	CASSLGLAYPEQYF
TRBJ2-7	-	-	TRBV19	CASRGAGAGGEQYF
-	-	TRBD1	TRBV5-1	CASSFSRGRAYEQYF
TRBJ1-3	once	-	TRBV7-9	CASSPGGGNTIYF
TRBJ1-1	-	TRBD1	TRBV2	CASGEGQGAPTEAFF
TRBJ2-3	-	TRBD2	TRBV29-1	CSVQRDGGADTQYF
TRBJ2-7	-	-	TRBV11-2	CASSLGLDISYEQYF
TRBJ2-5	-	TRBD2	TRBV5-4	CASSLTGGRETQYF
TRBJ2-3	-	-	TRBV5-4	CAGAGPLSTDTQYF
TRBJ2-3	-	-	TRBV6-5	CASSYGGTSTDTQYF
TRBJ1-2	-	-	TRBV28	CASSLLGRGSNYGYTF
TRBJ2-5	-	-	TRBV5-4	CASSLVPQGGRTQYF
TRBJ2-5	-	TRBD2	TRBV9	CASSSLAGYQETQYF
TRBJ2-3	-	TRBD2	TRBV12-5	CASGSIKTSGVPTDTQYF
TRBJ1-6	once	-	TRBV6-5	CASSAYRGYSPLHF
TRBJ2-7	-	-	TRBV27	CASSPPYYEQYF
TRBJ2-3	-	TRBD2	TRBV6-1	CASRETSGSKDTQYF
TRBJ2-7	-	-	TRBV30	CAWSWGYNSYEQYF
TRBJ1-1	-	-	TRBV6-9	CASSYEGSKAFF
TRBJ1-1	-	TRBD1	TRBV6-6	CASSSLHRGNEAFF
TRBJ2-7	-	-	TRBV5-1	CASSLGEGEQYF
TRBJ2-1	once	-	TRBV10-3	CAISVGDNEQFF
TRBJ1-5	few	-	TRBV5-4	CASSSGLGNQPQHF
TRBJ2-3	-	-	TRBV2	CASSEEGSYHLSTDTQYF
TRBJ1-2	-	TRBD1	TRBV5-1	CASSSPGQGSYDYTF
TRBJ1-4	-	-	TRBV6-6	CASSPGREKLFF
TRBJ2-7	-	-	TRBV10-3	CAISPGSYEQYF
TRBJ2-7	-	-	TRBV11-2	CASSFPGALYEQYF
TRBJ1-1	-	-	TRBV5-1	CASSLWGPTEAFF
TRBJ2-2	few	-	TRBV19	CASSIGQSTGELFF
TRBJ2-4	-	-	TRBV6-1	CASSENRKGNIQYF
TRBJ2-2	-	TRBD2	TRBV5-1	CASSWTSGGHGELFF
TRBJ2-7	-	-	TRBV6-5	CASSYSPVGGPEQYF
TRBJ2-3	-	TRBD2	TRBV5-1	CASSWTSGGSTDTQYF
TRBJ1-2	-	-	TRBV6-1	CASSERDRTYGYTF
TRBJ1-2	-	-	TRBV6-4	CASSDNGFGGYTF
TRBJ2-7	-	TRBD2	TRBV11-3	CASSLDAVAGENEQYF
TRBJ2-7	-	-	TRBV21-1	CASSKCITFDLSSYEQYF
TRBJ1-1	-	TRBD1	TRBV6-5	CASRRTGGGPEAFF
TRBJ1-6	once	TRBD1	TRBV2	CASRGQGLSSPLHF
TRBJ1-1	-	TRBD1	TRBV6-6	CASSFRQGKTEAFF